The 24 T cell receptor beta chains presented below share a single source sample, sequenced in a study of T cell repertoires in cytomegalovirus infection. TCRdb recomputed calls from the reads with MiXCR, one row per CDR3 protein. The table shows 490,000 or so distinct CDR3 sequences, with around 10% occurring only once. Specimen: PBMCs. The receptors originated from a human donor in good health (CMV status not recorded). Some clones in this sample may be carry-over from other donors' samples.

The sample holds many counts of this clonotype. V and J are TRBV7-8 and TRBJ2-1, with 9 positions matching TRBD2. J gave up 0 bases and V 0 bases, and 15 bases lay outside the gene matches. CDR1 and CDR2 (germline): SGHVS, FQNEAQ. The CDR3 extends over 21 amino acids. Here the CDR3 reads CASSLAGGGLAYALSYNEQFF. The CDR3, as DNA: TGTGCCAGCAGCTTAGCGGGGGGTGGACTAGCGTACGCCCTCTCCTACAATGAGCAGTTCTTC.

There are many counts of this clonotype. V is TRBV5-1 and J is TRBJ2-1; D is ambiguous. Germline V lookup: CDR1 SGHRS, CDR2 YFSETQ. CDR3 length: 14 residues. Trimming stripped 3 bases from V and 8 bases from J, with 15 bases between. The CDR3 sequence: CASSSTISSYEQFF. For the CDR3, the DNA is TGCGCCAGCAGCTCCACTATCAGCAGCTATGAGCAGTTCTTC.

This clonotype was seen at least ten times. The J gene is TRBJ1-2, the V gene TRBV5-4; D gene ambiguous. V lost 3 bases to trimming and J lost 1 base, with 10 bases between them. The CDR3 spans 14 residues. The germline CDR1 and CDR2 sequences are SGHNT and YYREEE (reference sequence). The CDR3 here is CASSYPGLNYGYTF. The CDR3, as DNA: TGTGCCAGCAGCTATCCGGGCCTTAACTATGGCTACACCTTC. The full variable domain, rest sourced from reference TRBV5-4 and TRBJ1-2, is ETGVTQSPTHLIKTRGQQVTLRCSSQSGHNTVSWYQQALGQGPQFIFQYYREEENGRGNFPPRFSGLQFPNYSSELNVNALELDDSALYLCASSYPGLNYGYTFGSGTRLTVV.

Comment on this clonotype: Germline is not matched at one junction end, which may reflect a read error. The chain uses TRBV4-1 and TRBJ1-1, with TRBD1 matching over 8 bases. The CDR3 is 15 amino acids. Germline V lookup: CDR1 MGHRA, CDR2 YSYEKL. Written as DNA, the CDR3 is TGCGCCAGCAGCCAGGAAGACAGGGGCGGACGTGAACCTTTCTTT. Translating it yields CASSQEDRGGREPFF.

The genes are TRBV2 and TRBJ1-1; the match to TRBD1 covers 8 bases. From germline, CDR1 is SNHLY and CDR2 FYNNEI. The ends lost 2 bases at V and 7 bases at J; junction bases unmatched: 15. The length of the CDR3 is 17 residues. This CDR3 is CASSELFGQGSRDEAFF. As DNA, the CDR3 is TGTGCCAGCAGTGAATTATTCGGACAGGGCAGCAGGGATGAAGCTTTCTTT. The full variable domain, completed using reference TRBV2 and TRBJ1-1, is EPEVTQTPSHQVTQMGQEVILRCVPISNHLYFYWYRQILGQKVEFLVSFYNNEISEKSEIFDDQFSVERPDGSNFTLKIRSTKLEDSAMYFCASSELFGQGSRDEAFFGQGTRLTVV.

This clonotype showed up many times. This CDR3 is CASRSQAANEKLFF. The CDR3 DNA is TGTGCCAGCAGGTCACAGGCAGCTAATGAAAAACTGTTTTTT. The chain employs TRBV7-8 and TRBJ1-4; weak D call: TRBD1 (5 bases). Trimming left V 6 bases short and J 3 bases short, with 11 bases between. Germline V gene data show CDR1 as SGHVS and CDR2 as FQNEAQ. The CDR3 covers 14 residues.

The chain couples TRBV11-2 to TRBJ2-7; no clear D. Deletions cut 4 bases from V and 3 bases from J, with 10 bases between. Germline CDR1 SGHAT, CDR2 FQNNGV. This CDR3 contains 13 residues. CDR3 bases: TGTGCCAGCAGCTCAATTTCAGACTACGAGCAGTACTTC. Amino acid sequence: CASSSISDYEQYF.

This clonotype was seen at least ten times. The chain uses TRBV28 and TRBJ1-1; D perhaps matches TRBD1 (6 bases). Germline V gene data show CDR1 as MDHEN and CDR2 as SYDVKM. The CDR3 consists of 17 residues. With 5 bases removed from V and 5 bases from J, the gap between germline ends came to 24 bases. The CDR3 here is CASSPAIRGARRTEAFF. CDR3 nucleotides: TGTGCCAGCAGTCCCGCAATTCGGGGGGCAAGGCGGACTGAAGCTTTCTTT. The variable domain in full, with the rest retrieved from reference TRBV28 and TRBJ1-1, is DVKVTQSSRYLVKRTGEKVFLECVQDMDHENMFWYRQDPGLGLRLIYFSYDVKMKEKGDIPEGYSVSREKKERFSLILESASTNQTSMYLCASSPAIRGARRTEAFFGQGTRLTVV.

The V gene is TRBV18, the J gene TRBJ2-5; 7 bases are shared with TRBD2. CDR1 is KGHSH and CDR2 is LQKENI in the germline V gene. J was trimmed by 1 base and V by 5 bases; bases with no gene match: 7. CDR3 length: 15 residues. The CDR3 DNA sequence: TGTGCCAGCTCATTGCGGGGGAGCTTCCAAGAGACCCAGTACTTC. This translates into CASSLRGSFQETQYF.

The chain has TRBV9 and TRBJ2-5, with D perhaps TRBD2 (5 bases). The germline V gene encodes CDR1 SGDLS and CDR2 YYNGEE. There are 14 residues in the CDR3. V was cut by 1 base and J by 1 base, with 8 bases left in between. CDR3 amino acids: CASSVTGIQETQYF. DNA of the CDR3: TGTGCCAGCAGCGTAACGGGGATCCAAGAGACCCAGTACTTC.

This clonotype appeared many times. Here the CDR3 reads CASSLDGNEQYF. CDR3 DNA: TGTGCCAGCAGCTTGGACGGTAACGAGCAGTACTTC. This chain links TRBV7-6 with TRBJ2-7, with D unresolved. The CDR3 is 12 residues long. The germline gives CDR1 SGHVS, CDR2 FNYEAQ. Trimming removed 3 bases from V and 5 bases from J, with 8 bases in between.

This clonotype has just a few counts. This chain connects TRBV27 to TRBJ1-2, with D tentatively TRBD1 (5 bases). The germline CDR1 and CDR2 sequences are MNHEY and SMNVEV (reference sequence). V gave up 3 bases and J gave up 0 bases, with 11 bases separating them. This CDR3 region has 15 residues. The CDR3 sequence: CASSFSGRANYGYTF. CDR3 coding DNA: TGTGCCAGCAGTTTCTCAGGGAGGGCTAACTATGGCTACACCTTC.

The chain has TRBV29-1 and TRBJ1-2, with D unclear. Germline lookup yields CDR1 SQVTM and CDR2 ANQGSEA. Trimming removed 6 bases at V and 8 bases at J, with 13 bases between. The CDR3 has 11 residues. The CDR3 is CSVWGTRGYTF. The CDR3 DNA is TGCAGCGTCTGGGGAACTAGGGGCTACACCTTC.

The chain uses TRBV5-1 and TRBJ2-7; D is uncertain. This CDR3 is 14 amino acids long. The V end was cut by 0 bases, the J end by 3 bases, with 10 bases between. The V gene's germline CDR1 is SGHRS and CDR2 YFSETQ. Here the CDR3 reads CASSLEQKGYEQYF. For the CDR3, the DNA is TGCGCCAGCAGCTTGGAACAGAAGGGCTACGAGCAGTACTTC. The whole variable domain, filled in from reference TRBV5-1 and TRBJ2-7, reads KAGVTQTPRYLIKTRGQQVTLSCSPISGHRSVSWYQQTPGQGLQFLFEYFSETQRNKGNFPGRFSGRQFSNSRSEMNVSTLELGDSALYLCASSLEQKGYEQYFGPGTRLTVT.

This clonotype occurred many times. This rearrangement joins TRBV12-3 or TRBV12-4 to TRBJ1-5, with TRBD1 as a possible D gene (5 bases). This CDR3 contains 15 residues. Trimming took 6 bases from V and 2 from J, leaving 14 bases between them. The CDR3 here is CASRMGGTGNQPQHF. CDR3 in DNA: TGTGCCAGCAGGATGGGGGGGACGGGCAATCAGCCCCAGCATTTT.

This clonotype appeared many times. The CDR3 sequence: CASSSSGHVYGYTF. The CDR3 bases are TGTGCCAGCAGCTCCTCGGGACACGTCTATGGCTACACCTTC. This rearrangement joins TRBV7-9 to TRBJ1-2; TRBD1 might be the D (6 bases). Trimming took off 4 bases at V and 4 bases at J, with 13 bases between the two ends. CDR3 length equals 14 residues. CDR1 is SEHNR, CDR2 FQNEAQ, per germline (reference sequence).

In this sample, this clonotype turned up many times. The rearrangement uses TRBV4-1 and TRBJ2-1, with 7 bases aligning to TRBD2. V was clipped by 3 bases and J by 0 bases; unmatched bases: 5. The CDR3 has 16 amino acids. Germline V gene lookup returns CDR1 MGHRA and CDR2 YSYEKL. CDR3: CASSQTSQSSYNEQFF. Here the CDR3 DNA reads TGCGCCAGCAGCCAGACTAGCCAGAGCTCCTACAATGAGCAGTTCTTC.

Worth noting for this clonotype: A junction boundary mismatches the germline segment, possibly from a read error. The rearrangement uses TRBV27 and TRBJ2-7, with 9 nucleotides matching TRBD1. Germline V gene sequence: CDR1 MNHEY, CDR2 SMNVEV (reference sequence). This CDR3 is 17 amino acids long. This CDR3 is CASTGVRTGDGRYERYF. CDR3 DNA: TGTGCCAGCACCGGAGTTCGGACAGGGGACGGGCGCTACGAGCGGTACTTC.

This clonotype was counted ten times or more. The chain employs TRBV28 and TRBJ2-2, with D unresolved. The CDR3 length is 14 residues. In germline, CDR1 is MDHEN, CDR2 SYDVKM. V shed 2 bases and J shed 1 base, with 5 bases lying between them. In DNA, the CDR3 is TGTGCCAGCAGTTTACAGGAGAACACCGGGGAGCTGTTTTTT. Translating gives CASSLQENTGELFF.

This clonotype appeared a few times. This chain joins TRBV20-1 and TRBJ1-2; a weak D match, TRBD1 (5 bases). V lost 3 bases and J lost 4, with 12 bases in between. This CDR3 is 13 amino acids long. Germline V CDR1 and CDR2: DFQATT, SNEGSKA (reference sequence). The CDR3 spells CSASAGLRYGYTF. CDR3 bases: TGCAGTGCTAGTGCAGGGCTACGCTATGGCTACACCTTC.

The chain combines TRBV25-1 with TRBJ1-1; no reliable D call. Germline V gives CDR1 MGHDK, CDR2 SYGVNS. The CDR3 loop spans 13 amino acids. The V end lost 2 bases, the J end lost 5 bases, and 9 bases lay between the germline ends. The CDR3 region has the DNA TGTGCCAGCAGTGAAGGGGTGCGAACTGAAGCTTTCTTT. Translation gives CASSEGVRTEAFF. Full variable domain (missing parts from reference TRBV25-1 and TRBJ1-1): EADIYQTPRYLVIGTGKKITLECSQTMGHDKMYWYQQDPGMELHLIHYSYGVNSTEKGDLSSESTVSRIRTEHFPLTLESARPSHTSQYLCASSEGVRTEAFFGQGTRLTVV.

This clonotype was observed a handful of times. This chain joins TRBV7-3 and TRBJ2-1, with 7 nucleotides matching TRBD1. CDR3 length equals 11 residues. From germline, CDR1 is SGHTA and CDR2 FQGTGA. The trim removed 6 bases at V and 13 bases at J, leaving 6 bases unmatched. CDR3 protein: CASSQGDQQFF. The CDR3 DNA sequence: TGTGCCAGCAGTCAGGGGGATCAACAGTTCTTC.

This clonotype was seen more than once but under ten times. The gene calls are TRBV19 and TRBJ2-1, with D tentatively TRBD2 (6 bases). This CDR3 spans 16 amino acids. The V end lost 3 bases, the J end lost 2 bases, and 14 bases lay between the germline ends. The germline CDR1 and CDR2 sequences are LNHDA and SQIVND (reference sequence). The CDR3 nucleotides are TGTGCCAGTAGTATCCGCGGGATGAACCCCTACAATGAGCAGTTCTTC. As protein: CASSIRGMNPYNEQFF.

This clonotype was found many times. The chain links TRBV7-9 to TRBJ1-2; D perhaps matches TRBD1 (5 bases). Deletions cut 3 bases from V and 6 bases from J, with 11 bases between. Germline CDR1 is SEHNR and CDR2 is FQNEAQ (reference sequence). The CDR3 runs to 13 residues. The CDR3 reads CASSFEQANGYTF. DNA for the CDR3: TGTGCCAGCAGCTTTGAACAGGCCAATGGCTACACCTTC.